The present T cell receptor beta chain was sequenced within a study of kidney transplant recipient with SARS-CoV-2 infection. This clonotype showed up many times. A single record per CDR3 protein comes from TCRdb applying MiXCR to the reads. The table includes 200,000 to 300,000 distinct CDR3 sequences, around 28% detected once. Germline V gene sequence: CDR1 DFQATT, CDR2 SNEGSKA (reference sequence). CDR3 size: 13 residues. Trimming removed 6 bases at V and 2 bases at J, with 14 bases between. This chain uses TRBV20-1 with TRBJ2-7; D may correspond to TRBD1 or TRBD2 (5 bases each). The source material was a blood sample, sampled at baseline and on roughly day 110 from a kidney transplant recipient. The source is a young adult male patient who had COVID-19 and was a kidney transplant recipient. The graft donor may be the source of some T cells. CDR3 amino acids: CSARGHRTYEQYF. As DNA, the CDR3 is TGCAGTGCACGGGGCCACCGCACCTACGAGCAGTACTTC.